Below are 4 T cell receptor beta chains sequenced from a single sample in a study of blood T cell repertoires in COVID-19 (dated by TCRdb to 2020 to 2022). The method was the immunoSEQ multiplex PCR assay. TCRdb obtained this table from immuneACCESS and retained in-frame rearrangements with V and J assigned. These tables miss some clones; where compared with another copy, unresolved V genes account for less than half of the shortfall, and the remainder is unexplained. Within this sample are tens of thousands of clones, with roughly 90% of them counted one time only. The biggest ten clones account for roughly 36% of the sample. The sequenced sample consisted of peripheral blood. The receptors were gathered from a man in his sixties with active or convalescent COVID-19.

This clone was seen a single time. J is TRBJ2-1 and V is TRBV5-4; 9 nucleotides agree with TRBD1. V lost 1 base and J lost 6; bases outside the gene matches: 5. CDR1 and CDR2 from the germline V gene are SGHNT and YYREEE (reference sequence). The CDR3 covers 15 residues. The CDR3 is CASSLMGQGSNEQFF. CDR3 bases: TGTGCCAGCAGCTTGATGGGACAGGGAAGCAATGAGCAGTTCTTC.

J is TRBJ2-7 and V is TRBV12-5, with 7 positions matching TRBD2. The CDR3 runs to 17 residues. Germline V gene lookup returns CDR1 LGHNT and CDR2 FRNRAP. The V gene end was trimmed by 4 bases and the J gene end by 0 bases; junction bases not matched to a gene: 12. The CDR3 nucleotides read TGTGCTAGTGGTTCCCTCCGGACTAGATTCCCCTCCTACGAGCAGTACTTC. This encodes CASGSLRTRFPSYEQYF. Full variable domain (remainder filled in from reference TRBV12-5 and TRBJ2-7): DARVTQTPRHKVTEMGQEVTMRCQPILGHNTVFWYRQTMMQGLELLAYFRNRAPLDDSGMPKDRFSAEMPDATLATLKIQPSEPRDSAVYFCASGSLRTRFPSYEQYFGPGTRLTVT.

The chain joins TRBV9 to TRBJ2-3; D perhaps matches TRBD2 (5 bases). V was pared by 5 bases and J by 6 bases, with 13 bases between. From germline, CDR1 is SGDLS and CDR2 YYNGEE. The CDR3 runs to 13 residues. In DNA form, the CDR3 reads TGTGCCAGCAGACTAGTCCCAACTGATACGCAGTATTTT. This gives the protein CASRLVPTDTQYF.

CDR3 sequence: CASSLGQGPYEQYF. The CDR3 bases are TGTGCCAGCAGTTTAGGACAGGGTCCTTACGAGCAGTACTTC. This chain connects TRBV2 to TRBJ2-7, with 8 bases identical to TRBD1. Germline V gives CDR1 SNHLY, CDR2 FYNNEI. This CDR3 has 14 amino acids. V was clipped by 5 bases and J by 4 bases; unmatched bases: 7. Full variable domain (rest looked up from reference TRBV2 and TRBJ2-7): EPEVTQTPSHQVTQMGQEVILRCVPISNHLYFYWYRQILGQKVEFLVSFYNNEISEKSEIFDDQFSVERPDGSNFTLKIRSTKLEDSAMYFCASSLGQGPYEQYFGPGTRLTVT.